These 28 T cell receptor beta chains originate from one sample sequenced in a study of identifying expanded T cells in peripheral blood. This table comes from immunoSEQ multiplex PCR, and its TCRdb copy is limited to in-frame clones, with some not included. The sample lists approximately 91,000 clones, approximately 89% occurring once. Sequenced input: blood. These receptors came from a person between 18 and 69 years old in good health.

The chain couples TRBV4-2 to TRBJ2-5; 7 nucleotides align to TRBD1. V lost 0 bases to trimming and J lost 5 bases; unmatched junction nucleotides: 12. CDR3 size: 17 residues. Germline V lookup: CDR1 LGHNA, CDR2 YNFKEQ. In DNA, the CDR3 is TGTGCCAGCAGCCAAGATAGCCAGGGCAGGGGGTTGGAGACCCAGTACTTC. It codes for CASSQDSQGRGLETQYF.

The DNA of the CDR3 is TGTGCCAGCAGCTTGGCGTTAGAGGTACAAGGCTACACCTTC. Translation gives CASSLALEVQGYTF. This chain connects TRBV5-6 to TRBJ1-2; D is uncertain. Trimming removed 0 bases at V and 8 bases at J, with 14 bases between. Per the germline V gene, CDR1 is SGHDT and CDR2 is YYEEEE. This CDR3 contains 14 residues.

This clone was seen a single time. Here the CDR3 DNA reads TGCGCCAGCAGCCAAGAGGTGGGAGTCAATGAGCAGTTCTTC. Its protein product is CASSQEVGVNEQFF. The rearrangement uses TRBV4-3 and TRBJ2-1, with D possibly matching TRBD2 (5 bases). Deletions cut 0 bases from V and 6 bases from J, with 9 bases between. The CDR3 has 14 residues. The germline CDR1 and CDR2 sequences are LGHNA and YSLEER.

A remark on this clone: The junction does not match germline at one end; this may be a read error. The genes are TRBV5-1 and TRBJ1-5, with TRBD1 identical over 9 bases. This CDR3 comprises 15 residues. The germline CDR1 and CDR2 sequences are SGHRS and YFSETQ. CDR3 amino acids: CASSLEGQGHEPRHF. The CDR3 DNA reads TGCGCCAGCAGCTTGGAGGGACAGGGTCACGAGCCCCGGCATTTT.

This rearrangement joins TRBV6-6 to TRBJ2-1; the D gene is possibly TRBD1 (6 bases). V gave up 4 bases and J gave up 6 bases, with 19 bases separating them. The CDR3 is 16 amino acids. The germline V gene encodes CDR1 MNHNY and CDR2 SVGAGI (reference sequence). As DNA, the CDR3 is TGTGCCAGCAGTTTAACAGGGTCCCTTTCGGCCAATGAGCAGTTCTTC. Protein: CASSLTGSLSANEQFF.

On this clone: This CDR3 is also generated by other DNA sequences in the sample. The CDR3 protein is CASSPGQNEQFF. DNA for the CDR3: TGCGCCAGCAGCCCTGGACAGAATGAGCAGTTCTTC. The J gene is TRBJ2-1, the V gene TRBV4-1, with D perhaps TRBD1 (6 bases). The germline V gene has CDR1 MGHRA and CDR2 YSYEKL. Trimming took 4 bases from V and 7 from J, leaving 8 bases between them. The CDR3 is 12 residues long.

In regard to this clone: The DNA is left out, because the CDR3 cannot be placed on it with certainty; the CDR3 is given as TCRdb lists it. The V and J genes are TRBV1 and TRBJ1-4; the table names TRBD1, a call not compared with the DNA. TRBV1 is given as a pseudogene. With termini counted, the CDR3 has 16 amino acids. The CDR3 spells CTSSQEWGRGNEKLFF.

V gene TRBV2 combines with J gene TRBJ1-2, with 8 bases aligning to TRBD1. V gave up 9 bases and J gave up 5 bases; unmatched junction bases: 5. Germline CDR1 is SNHLY and CDR2 is FYNNEI. This CDR3 contains 12 residues. CDR3 in amino acids: CARTGVPYGYTF. The CDR3 DNA sequence: TGTGCCAGGACAGGGGTCCCATATGGCTACACCTTC.

The rearrangement joins TRBV28 to TRBJ2-1; no clear D. CDR1 is MDHEN and CDR2 is SYDVKM in the germline V gene. Trimming pared 5 bases from V and 4 bases from J, leaving 12 bases between. The CDR3 length is 14 residues. The chain's CDR3 is CASSTSQEYNEQFF. CDR3 coding DNA: TGTGCCAGCAGTACTTCCCAGGAGTACAATGAGCAGTTCTTC.

The rearrangement uses TRBV10-3 and TRBJ1-1; 9 bases map to TRBD1. In germline, CDR1 is ENHRY, CDR2 SYGVKD. Germline trimming cut 5 bases from V and 3 bases from J; bases unmatched to any gene: 4. The CDR3 spans 14 residues. CDR3 region: CAISSGTGYTEAFF. DNA of the CDR3: TGTGCCATCAGTTCGGGGACAGGGTACACTGAAGCTTTCTTT.

The rearrangement joins TRBV9 to TRBJ1-5; D not resolved. Germline V CDR1 and CDR2: SGDLS, YYNGEE. The CDR3 extends over 13 amino acids. Trimming took off 0 bases at V and 4 bases at J, with 5 bases between the two ends. The CDR3 sequence is CASSVGLNQPQHF. The CDR3 DNA reads TGTGCCAGCAGCGTAGGCTTGAATCAGCCCCAGCATTTT.

The CDR3 sequence is CASSYLEGYGYTF. The CDR3 DNA sequence: TGTGCCAGCAGTTACTTGGAGGGATATGGCTACACCTTC. The chain links TRBV6-6 to TRBJ1-2; D is uncertain. CDR1 is MNHNY and CDR2 is SVGAGI in the germline V gene (reference sequence). The CDR3 extends over 13 amino acids. Trimming pared 1 base from V and 5 bases from J, leaving 8 bases between.

The rearrangement joins TRBV7-9 to TRBJ2-7, with a possible D match to TRBD1 (6 bases). Trimming took off 1 base at V and 5 bases at J, with 9 bases between the two ends. The V gene's germline CDR1 is SEHNR and CDR2 FQNEAQ (reference sequence). The CDR3 totals 13 residues. The CDR3 here is CASSLVPGDEQYF. The CDR3 DNA sequence: TGTGCCAGCAGCTTAGTACCAGGGGACGAGCAGTACTTC.

The chain has TRBV5-8 and TRBJ2-3; tentative D call: TRBD2 (6 bases). V was cut by 5 bases and J by 5 bases, with 18 bases left in between. CDR1 and CDR2 from the germline V gene are SGHTS and YDEGEE. This CDR3 has 15 amino acids. For the CDR3, the DNA is TGTGCCAGCAGATCCCGGGACTGGCATCGAGATACGCAGTATTTT. Translation gives CASRSRDWHRDTQYF. Supplemented by reference TRBV5-8 and TRBJ2-3, the full variable domain reads EAGVTQSPTHLIKTRGQQATLRCSPISGHTSVYWYQQALGLGLQFLLWYDEGEERNRGNFPPRFSGRQFPNYSSELNVNALELEDSALYLCASRSRDWHRDTQYFGPGTRLTVL.

The V gene is TRBV30, the J gene TRBJ2-5; TRBD2 matches 11 bases. Germline V CDR1 and CDR2: GTSNPN, SVGIG (reference sequence). The CDR3 has 16 residues. J gave up 3 bases and V 4 bases, and 10 bases lay outside the gene matches. Here the CDR3 reads CAWIPGLAGSKETQYF. CDR3 DNA sequence: TGTGCCTGGATCCCCGGACTAGCGGGTTCAAAAGAGACCCAGTACTTC.

The chain carries TRBV28 and TRBJ2-7, with D perhaps TRBD1 or TRBD2 (6 bases each). The CDR3 loop spans 13 amino acids. V was cut by 7 bases and J by 1 base, with 11 bases left in between. Germline assignment: CDR1 MDHEN and CDR2 SYDVKM. CDR3 sequence (DNA): TGTGCCAGCAAAGAGGGGGGATCCTACGAGCAGTACTTC. Encoded protein: CASKEGGSYEQYF. Looking up the rest from reference TRBV28 and TRBJ2-7 gives the full variable domain: DVKVTQSSRYLVKRTGEKVFLECVQDMDHENMFWYRQDPGLGLRLIYFSYDVKMKEKGDIPEGYSVSREKKERFSLILESASTNQTSMYLCASKEGGSYEQYFGPGTRLTVT.

The chain links TRBV7-8 to TRBJ2-1; the match to TRBD2 covers 12 bases. In germline, CDR1 is SGHVS, CDR2 FQNEAQ. The CDR3 extends over 19 amino acids. J gave up 6 bases and V 3 bases, and 15 bases lay outside the gene matches. The CDR3 is CASSFFLTSGRGSVNEQFF. CDR3 DNA sequence: TGTGCCAGCAGCTTCTTTTTGACTAGCGGGAGAGGGAGCGTCAATGAGCAGTTCTTC.

The chain links TRBV5-5 to TRBJ1-1; unclear D gene. The V gene lost 3 bases and the J gene lost 5 bases, with 5 bases spanning the gap. This CDR3 has 11 residues. Germline V lookup: CDR1 SGHKS, CDR2 YYEKEE (reference sequence). The CDR3 DNA is TGTGCCAGCAGCTCCTGGACTGAAGCTTTCTTT. Protein sequence: CASSSWTEAFF.

The J gene is TRBJ2-1, the V gene TRBV7-3; 9 nucleotides line up with TRBD2. Germline lookup yields CDR1 SGHTA and CDR2 FQGTGA. There are 15 residues in the CDR3. Losses at the gene ends were 4 bases for V and 6 bases for J; bases not matched to a gene: 7. CDR3 nucleotide sequence: TGTGCCAGCAGCTCAATAGCGGGAGTCGGCAATGAGCAGTTCTTC. Amino acids: CASSSIAGVGNEQFF.

This chain uses TRBV18 with TRBJ1-2; TRBD1 aligns across 8 bases. Germline V lookup: CDR1 KGHSH, CDR2 LQKENI. The CDR3 totals 14 residues. V shed 6 bases, J shed 9 bases, and the junction held 12 bases outside the gene matches. The CDR3: CASSPRQGAESYTF. The CDR3 DNA reads TGTGCCAGCTCCCCGCGCCAGGGGGCAGAGAGCTACACCTTC.

This clone appeared a few times. This chain joins TRBV7-3 and TRBJ2-5; D gene uncertain. The V gene's germline CDR1 is SGHTA and CDR2 FQGTGA. The CDR3 consists of 15 residues. Trimming pared 2 bases from V and 0 bases from J, leaving 10 bases between. The CDR3 nucleotides read TGTGCCAGCAGCTTAGGAGAAGAGTACCAAGAGACCCAGTACTTC. It translates to CASSLGEEYQETQYF.

The gene calls are TRBV2 and TRBJ1-2; no clear D. CDR3 size: 14 residues. Trimming pared 6 bases from V and 2 bases from J, leaving 13 bases between. In germline, CDR1 is SNHLY, CDR2 FYNNEI. CDR3 sequence: CASSPATPNYGYTF. CDR3 DNA: TGTGCCAGCAGCCCAGCCACCCCCAACTATGGCTACACCTTC.

This rearrangement joins TRBV6-4 to TRBJ2-3; the D gene is possibly TRBD2 (6 bases). The V end lost 2 bases, the J end lost 0 bases, and 9 bases lay between the germline ends. This CDR3 spans 15 amino acids. The V gene's germline CDR1 is MRHNA and CDR2 SNTAGT. The CDR3 sequence: CASSDGGSSTDTQYF. CDR3 DNA sequence: TGTGCCAGCAGTGACGGGGGGTCAAGCACAGATACGCAGTATTTT.

The rearrangement joins TRBV6-6 to TRBJ2-5, with 9 bases matching TRBD1. There are 13 residues in the CDR3. Germline assignment: CDR1 MNHNY and CDR2 SVGAGI (reference sequence). Trimming removed 5 bases from V and 7 bases from J; junction bases left unmatched: 5. CDR3 amino acids: CASSPDRGGTQYF. Written as DNA, the CDR3 is TGTGCCAGCAGTCCCGACAGGGGGGGGACCCAGTACTTC.

The chain joins TRBV27 to TRBJ2-1; TRBD1 agrees at 7 bases. The CDR3 runs 14 residues. Trimming cost V 8 bases and J 2 bases; bases outside gene matches: 6. The germline CDR1 and CDR2 sequences are MNHEY and SMNVEV (reference sequence). The CDR3 DNA reads as TGTGCCAGCGCTGACAGGGCCGCCTACAATGAGCAGTTCTTC. Its translation: CASADRAAYNEQFF.

The chain couples TRBV7-9 to TRBJ1-4; TRBD1 matches 9 bases. This CDR3 spans 15 amino acids. V was clipped by 5 bases and J by 4 bases; unmatched bases: 5. The germline V gene encodes CDR1 SEHNR and CDR2 FQNEAQ (reference sequence). The CDR3 loop reads CASSPTGQGNEKLFF. The CDR3 DNA reads as TGTGCCAGCAGCCCGACGGGACAGGGTAATGAAAAACTGTTTTTT. Full variable domain (rest looked up from reference TRBV7-9 and TRBJ1-4): DTGVSQNPRHKITKRGQNVTFRCDPISEHNRLYWYRQTLGQGPEFLTYFQNEAQLEKSRLLSDRFSAERPKGSFSTLEIQRTEQGDSAMYLCASSPTGQGNEKLFFGSGTQLSVL.

A single count supports this clone. The chain couples TRBV30 to TRBJ2-7; perhaps TRBD1 as D (5 bases). V was trimmed by 4 bases and J by 1 base, leaving 14 bases between them. The length of the CDR3 is 14 residues. The germline gives CDR1 GTSNPN, CDR2 SVGIG (reference sequence). In nucleotides, the CDR3 is TGTGCCTGGACCTCACTCCAGGGTTCCTACGAGCAGTACTTC. The encoded protein is CAWTSLQGSYEQYF.

V is TRBV7-9 and J is TRBJ2-5; D uncertain. The CDR3 covers 14 residues. Germline V CDR1 and CDR2: SEHNR, FQNEAQ (reference sequence). V lost 1 base and J 6 bases, leaving 12 bases between the germline ends. CDR3 nucleotide sequence: TGTGCCAGCAGCTTAGACGGCCAGCAGAAGACCCAGTACTTC. This sequence encodes CASSLDGQQKTQYF.